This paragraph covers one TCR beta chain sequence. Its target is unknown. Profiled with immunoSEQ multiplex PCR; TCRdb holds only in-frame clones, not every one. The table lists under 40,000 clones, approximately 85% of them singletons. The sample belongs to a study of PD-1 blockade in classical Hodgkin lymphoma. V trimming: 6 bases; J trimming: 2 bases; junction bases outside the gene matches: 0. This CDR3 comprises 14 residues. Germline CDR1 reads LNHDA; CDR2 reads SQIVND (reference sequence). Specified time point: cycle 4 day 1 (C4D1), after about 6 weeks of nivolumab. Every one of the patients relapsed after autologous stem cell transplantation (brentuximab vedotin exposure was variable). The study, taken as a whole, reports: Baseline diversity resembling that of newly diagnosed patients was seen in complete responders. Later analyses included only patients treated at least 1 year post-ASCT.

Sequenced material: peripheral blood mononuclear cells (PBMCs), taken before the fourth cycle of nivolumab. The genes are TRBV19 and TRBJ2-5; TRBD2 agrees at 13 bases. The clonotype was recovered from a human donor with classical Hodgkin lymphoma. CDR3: CASRGLAGQETQYF. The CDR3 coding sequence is TGTGCCAGTAGGGGACTAGCGGGACAAGAGACCCAGTACTTC.